The TCR beta chain under discussion was sequenced for a study of T cell repertoires in cytomegalovirus infection (dated by TCRdb to about 2019). Context from the whole study: Recently identified HLA-C-restricted CMV epitopes, whose presentation resists viral immunomodulation, were targeted by peptide stimulations together with well-studied HLA-B-restricted epitopes. The HLA type of each donor mattered for the analysis, because public TCR beta signatures pointed to carriage of CMV infection along with the matching HLA type.

Sequencing relied on an Illumina HiSeq 1500. TCRdb's own reprocessing of the public reads used fastp at Q25 and MiXCR and kept productive beta chains. Each entry is one CDR3 protein sequence, shown with its most common DNA and genes. Across this sample there are just under 500,000 distinct CDR3 sequences, with 33% seen only once. In total, the top ten clones hold roughly 15% of the sample. The paper's findings and limits, for the study overall: Cumulative frequency of public TCR beta family members discriminated carriers of CMV infection plus the relevant HLA type in this cohort and an independent roughly 350-donor cohort. The ex vivo response was dominated by HLA-C-restricted CMV-specific TCR beta clonotypes, and the single most frequent clonotype in two of eight donors was supplied by these HLA-C-restricted clonotypes.

V loses 3 bases at its end and J loses 6 bases; junction bases beyond the gene matches: 9. The CDR1 and CDR2 encoded by the germline V gene are SGHRS and YFSETQ. The CDR3 contains 15 residues, cysteine and phenylalanine counted. This entry keeps only the CDR3 DNA: 45 bases, framed from base 1. Worth noting for this clonotype: Its target antigen remains unknown. Per-base quality was not reported, and no clone a single base away is much larger than it.

The treatment or condition tag for this specimen amounts to: in vitro stimulation with specific CMV peptide epitopes to enrich CMV-specific T cells. The TCR sequence derives from a human donor in good health (CMV status not recorded). Some clones in this sample may be carry-over from other donors' samples. Sequenced material: cultured PBMCs, taken from culture after CMV antigen stimulation. Recombination connected TRBV5-1 to TRBJ2-3; 8 bases in the junction line up with TRBD2. The nucleotide sequence is given as TGCGCCAGCAGCTCTCGGACTAGCAGAGATGATACGCAGTATTTT. Its protein is CASSSRTSRDDTQYF.